This T cell receptor beta chain appears in the sequencing data of a study of patients and donors after allogeneic stem cell transplantation. TCRdb passed the RT-PCR reads through MiXCR, listing each CDR3 protein once. There are about 960,000 distinct CDR3 sequences in the sample; roughly 18% occur only once, and roughly 6% lies in the top ten. The CDR3 is 14 amino acids. Germline CDR1 reads KGHSH; CDR2 reads LQKENI. The V gene end was trimmed by 3 bases and the J gene end by 3 bases; junction bases not matched to a gene: 5. This clonotype turned up a few times. The chain couples TRBV18 to TRBJ2-7, with 7 bases fitting TRBD1. This receptor was obtained from a human donor who was either an allogeneic HSCT recipient or a stem cell or donor lymphocyte infusion donor (not recorded which). It is not recorded whose cells these are; they may come from a transplant donor. Sequencing used blood, either unsorted or a sorted T cell fraction (not recorded which). Here the CDR3 DNA reads TGTGCCAGCTCACCCGGGACAGTGAACTACGAGCAGTACTTC. Its protein product is CASSPGTVNYEQYF.